Listed here is a single TCR beta chain. Antigen: not known. The data are from a study of tumor-infiltrating lymphocytes in primary liver carcinoma. Study background: The cohort included men and women aged 30 to 69 years.

From unsorted bulk tissue weighing about 20-31 mg, DNA and RNA were co-extracted. Resecting the tumor surgically was how the patients' primary liver carcinoma was treated. The CDR3 totals 15 residues. Germline V CDR1 and CDR2: SGHAT, FQNNGV. The germline V and J ends were trimmed by 10 bases and 0 bases, with 19 bases remaining between them. Points from the study as a whole: It was tumor-adjacent and tumor-blood pairs that overlapped less than tumor region pairs did. Only about 8-25% of top clones appeared in all five tumor regions.

Total RNA (around 0.45 ug) served as template for TCR beta cDNA synthesis primed by a constant-region primer. Nested multiplex PCR, run for three rounds with slightly modified ARM-PCR, yielded TCR beta libraries. PCR rounds one and two used TRBV1-TRBV30 forward primers with a C-beta reverse primer for approximately 11 cycles each. TCRdb independently ran MiXCR on the multiplex PCR reads; one entry per CDR3 protein. The sample has about 48,000 distinct CDR3 sequences; around 79% are singletons. The sequenced sample was liver tumor tissue from sampling region 3. Subset: tumor region T3, left-lateral pole. This sequence joins TRBV11-2 and TRBJ2-7, with a possible D match to TRBD1 (5 bases). The source of this sequence is a man between 35 and 55 years old with primary liver carcinoma and hepatitis B virus infection. Here the CDR3 DNA reads TGTGCCAATAGCTCATCCAGGGCCTACTCCTACGAGCAGTACTTC. As protein: CANSSSRAYSYEQYF. Full variable domain (rest looked up from reference TRBV11-2 and TRBJ2-7): EAGVAQSPRYKIIEKRQSVAFWCNPISGHATLYWYQQILGQGPKLLIQFQNNGVVDDSQLPKDRFSAERLKGVDSTLKIQPAKLEDSAVYLCANSSSRAYSYEQYFGPGTRLTVT.